This TCR beta chain stems from a study of T cells after yellow fever vaccination. Study in general: With SMART-Seq v4 Ultra Low Input, the fractions containing low cell numbers were prepared.

This clonotype showed up just once. TCRdb re-derived calls from the 5' RACE reads in MiXCR, one entry per CDR3 protein. The table has about 630,000 distinct CDR3 sequences, 10% to 15% seen once. The TCR originated in a man aged 30 to 45 who received the YFV17D yellow fever vaccine. The material was PBMCs, obtained on the day of the yellow fever booster vaccination.

CDR3 sequence reads: CASSSRRDRGYEQYF. CDR3 bases: TGTGCCAGCAGTTCCCGGAGGGACAGGGGCTACGAGCAGTACTTC. The V call is TRBV6-2 or TRBV6-3, the J call TRBJ2-7, with TRBD1 identical over 10 bases. This CDR3 region has 15 residues. Trimming took 4 bases from V and 3 from J; bases not matched to a gene: 6. Germline-derived CDR1 and CDR2 are MNHEY and SVGEGT.